This TCR beta chain was profiled in a study of blood T cell repertoires in COVID-19. Study as a whole: COVID-19 samples collected from the United States, Italy and Spain covered acute and convalescent phases. The cDNA or gDNA used as material had been derived from T cells, B-cell-depleted T cells, or PBMCs.

During active infection, Seattle patients enrolled and were then monitored through disease. Generated by immunoSEQ multiplex PCR, the TCRdb table keeps only in-frame clones and is missing some. In the table there are just under 350,000 clones, around 87% of which are singletons. In its sample, this clone was seen a few times. CDR1 and CDR2 from the germline V gene are SNHLY and FYNNEI. This CDR3 has 17 residues. V was clipped by 4 bases and J by 0 bases, with 19 bases between them. The gene calls are TRBV2 and TRBJ2-7; D might be TRBD2 (6 bases). Sequencing used peripheral blood. This clonotype originated in a woman aged 50 to 60 with COVID-19, enrolled during active disease. In nucleotides, the CDR3 is TGTGCCAGCAGTGTGGAGGTTCTGGCGGGGAACTCCTACGAGCAGTACTTC. Amino acid sequence: CASSVEVLAGNSYEQYF. Full variable domain (rest looked up from reference TRBV2 and TRBJ2-7): EPEVTQTPSHQVTQMGQEVILRCVPISNHLYFYWYRQILGQKVEFLVSFYNNEISEKSEIFDDQFSVERPDGSNFTLKIRSTKLEDSAMYFCASSVEVLAGNSYEQYFGPGTRLTVT.